This T cell receptor (beta chain) was sequenced for a study of cytomegalovirus exposure and HLA in healthy donors. The study's findings and limits: Accurate prediction of most subjects' HLA-A and HLA-B alleles from TCR beta sequences was reported. A later analysis found that most CMV-associated TCR beta chains appeared HLA-restricted. Segments of the TCR beta V type were, in most cases, productive about 87% or about 30% of the time in an earlier analysis.

A note on this clone: Its antigen is not identified.

Primers: 60 Vbeta forward and 13 Jbeta reverse. Some clones are missing from TCRdb's copy, which holds only in-frame ones; the method was immunoSEQ multiplex PCR. The table includes some 150,000 clones, less than 90% detected once. V trimming: 2 bases; J trimming: 4 bases; junction bases outside the gene matches: 11. The CDR3 runs 17 residues. Germline V lookup: CDR1 SGHRS, CDR2 YFSETQ. The sample was PBMCs. The clonotype originates from a man between 40 and 49 years old in good health and CMV-seronegative. The chain carries TRBV5-1 and TRBJ2-1; TRBD2 matches at 8 bases. Here the CDR3 DNA reads TGCGCCAGCAGCTTCCGTTCGTGGGGCGGGGGGTACAATGAGCAGTTCTTC. It specifies CASSFRSWGGGYNEQFF.